These 31 T cell receptor beta chains came from one sample sequenced in a study of brain metastases from non-small cell lung cancer. Produced via immunoSEQ multiplex PCR; TCRdb's table is partial and in-frame only. The sample gives approximately 5,000 clones, 65% to 90% of which show up once; 5.5% to 6% is in the top ten. Sequenced input: primary lung tumor tissue. The receptor source for this set is a donor at least 40 years old with non-small cell lung cancer.

The rearrangement links TRBV27 to TRBJ2-7; D uncertain. From germline, CDR1 is MNHEY and CDR2 SMNVEV (reference sequence). The germline V and J ends were trimmed by 6 bases and 3 bases, with 12 bases remaining between them. The CDR3 runs to 13 residues. CDR3 nucleotides: TGTGCCAGCAGCCTCGAGGCAGGCTACGAGCAGTACTTC. This sequence encodes CASSLEAGYEQYF.

The genes are TRBV12-3 or TRBV12-4 and TRBJ1-1; D is unclear. V lost 5 bases and J 1 base, leaving 5 bases between the germline ends. The CDR3 is 12 amino acids. CDR3 nucleotides: TGTGCCAGCAGTCGAGGGAACACTGAAGCTTTCTTT. This translates into CASSRGNTEAFF.

This clone appeared a single time. The CDR3 DNA reads TGTGCCAGCAGTGGGTTGCCTCCCAGCAATCAGCCCCAGCATTTT. Amino acids: CASSGLPPSNQPQHF. This chain uses TRBV2 with TRBJ1-5, with D unclear. The V end lost 4 bases, the J end lost 1 base, and 11 bases lay between the germline ends. Germline CDR1 reads SNHLY; CDR2 reads FYNNEI. The CDR3 is 15 amino acids.

CDR3 residues: CATSRDPGVTEAFF. The DNA for the CDR3 is TGTGCCACCAGCAGAGATCCAGGGGTCACTGAAGCTTTCTTT. V is TRBV15 and J is TRBJ1-1; D is possibly TRBD1 (6 bases). V was clipped by 0 bases and J by 4 bases, with 9 bases between them. The CDR3 contains 14 residues. Germline V gene sequence: CDR1 LNHNV, CDR2 YYDKDF (reference sequence).

The V and J genes are TRBV5-5 and TRBJ1-1; no firm D call. V dropped 0 bases and J dropped 7 bases, with 10 bases sitting between them. CDR1 and CDR2 (germline): SGHKS, YYEKEE (reference sequence). The CDR3 runs 13 residues. The CDR3 coding sequence is TGTGCCAGCAGCTTGGGAGGGTTCGGTGAAGCTTTCTTT. This translates into CASSLGGFGEAFF.

The rearrangement joins TRBV27 to TRBJ1-6, with D unclear. V was clipped by 2 bases and J by 0 bases, with 5 bases between them. Germline V gene lookup returns CDR1 MNHEY and CDR2 SMNVEV (reference sequence). The CDR3 length is 15 residues. CDR3 sequence: CASSLGSSYNSPLHF. The CDR3 DNA reads TGTGCCAGCAGTTTAGGGAGCTCCTATAATTCACCCCTCCACTTT.

The rearrangement links TRBV4-2 to TRBJ2-7; 8 positions agree with TRBD2. Germline CDR1 is LGHNA and CDR2 is YNFKEQ. The V gene end was trimmed by 4 bases and the J gene end by 3 bases; junction bases not matched to a gene: 5. The CDR3 is 14 amino acids. The CDR3 sequence is CASSLQTSDYEQYF. CDR3 nucleotide sequence: TGTGCCAGCAGCCTCCAGACTAGCGACTACGAGCAGTACTTC.

The chain combines TRBV27 with TRBJ1-1; D is unclear. V dropped 7 bases and J dropped 6 bases, with 9 bases sitting between them. This CDR3 has 11 amino acids. CDR1 MNHEY and CDR2 SMNVEV come from the germline V gene (reference sequence). CDR3 DNA sequence: TGTGCCAGCATGGGGTGGGCTGAAGCTTTCTTT. Translating gives CASMGWAEAFF.

The V gene is TRBV5-1, the J gene TRBJ1-2; 10 bases are shared with TRBD1. This CDR3 is 15 amino acids long. CDR1 SGHRS and CDR2 YFSETQ come from the germline V gene. The trim removed 3 bases at V and 8 bases at J, leaving 10 bases unmatched. The CDR3 region is CASSYAGTGDRGYTF. CDR3 nucleotides: TGCGCCAGCAGCTACGCCGGGACAGGGGACCGCGGCTACACCTTC.

The chain employs TRBV28 and TRBJ2-1; 12 bases match TRBD2. The CDR3 contains 20 residues. Germline CDR1 MDHEN, CDR2 SYDVKM. V trimming: 6 bases; J trimming: 8 bases; junction bases outside the gene matches: 23. CDR3 DNA: TGTGCCAGCAGCCCCATCCCAGGGACTAGCGGGCCCAGCTGGGGCGATGAGCAGTTCTTC. Translating it yields CASSPIPGTSGPSWGDEQFF.

The rearrangement links TRBV30 to TRBJ2-1, with D possibly called TRBD1 or TRBD2 (5 bases each). V lost 0 bases to trimming and J lost 4 bases, with 10 bases between them. Per the germline V gene, CDR1 is GTSNPN and CDR2 is SVGIG (reference sequence). The CDR3 is made up of 14 amino acids. In DNA, the CDR3 is TGTGCCTGGAGTGTAGGGACGCTTTACAATGAGCAGTTCTTC. Translating it yields CAWSVGTLYNEQFF.

The genes are TRBV24-1 and TRBJ2-5; D possibly uses TRBD1 or TRBD2 (5 bases each). The CDR3 has 15 residues. Trimming pared 4 bases from V and 5 bases from J, leaving 16 bases between. CDR1 and CDR2 from the germline V gene are KGHDR and SFDVKD. This chain's CDR3 is CATSEGNRGQETQYF. The CDR3 DNA sequence: TGTGCCACCAGTGAAGGAAACCGGGGCCAGGAGACCCAGTACTTC.

On this clone: The same CDR3 arises from other DNA sequences in this sample as well. The rearrangement uses TRBV24-1 and TRBJ2-2, with a weak D call TRBD2 (6 bases). Germline V CDR1 and CDR2: KGHDR, SFDVKD. This CDR3 spans 14 amino acids. Trimming took off 6 bases at V and 4 bases at J, with 11 bases between the two ends. The CDR3 protein is CATSKEGGTGELFF. CDR3 sequence (DNA): TGTGCCACCAGTAAGGAGGGAGGCACCGGGGAGCTGTTTTTT.

The V and J genes are TRBV15 and TRBJ1-2; possibly TRBD1 for D (6 bases). Looked up from germline, CDR1 is LNHNV and CDR2 is YYDKDF (reference sequence). Trimming removed 3 bases from V and 8 bases from J, with 10 bases in between. This CDR3 region has 12 residues. For the CDR3, the DNA is TGTGCCACCAGCAGGAACAGGGACGGCTACACCTTC. Translated, it gives CATSRNRDGYTF.

Comment on this clone: This specimen includes other DNA sequences encoding the same CDR3. The chain couples TRBV27 to TRBJ2-5, with 7 bases identical to TRBD1. The CDR3 has 14 residues. Germline lookup yields CDR1 MNHEY and CDR2 SMNVEV (reference sequence). The ends lost 5 bases at V and 5 bases at J; junction bases unmatched: 8. The CDR3 is CASSKQGPGETQYF. CDR3 nucleotides: TGTGCCAGCAGTAAACAGGGGCCGGGGGAGACCCAGTACTTC.

V is TRBV5-6 and J is TRBJ2-2, with D possibly being TRBD1 or TRBD2 (5 bases each). V gave up 4 bases and J gave up 1 base, with 11 bases separating them. The CDR3 runs to 15 residues. Germline V lookup: CDR1 SGHDT, CDR2 YYEEEE. The CDR3 here is CASSPWGMNTGELFF. The CDR3 region has the DNA TGTGCCAGCAGCCCGTGGGGGATGAACACCGGGGAGCTGTTTTTT. Supplemented by reference TRBV5-6 and TRBJ2-2, the full variable domain reads DAGVTQSPTHLIKTRGQQVTLRCSPKSGHDTVSWYQQALGQGPQFIFQYYEEEERQRGNFPDRFSGHQFPNYSSELNVNALLLGDSALYLCASSPWGMNTGELFFGEGSRLTVL.

The chain has TRBV5-6 and TRBJ2-5; no definite D call. V lost 5 bases and J lost 5, with 16 bases in between. The CDR3 runs to 14 residues. The germline V gene encodes CDR1 SGHDT and CDR2 YYEEEE. This CDR3 reads CASSWKAAWETQYF. CDR3 in DNA: TGTGCCAGCAGTTGGAAGGCGGCCTGGGAGACCCAGTACTTC.

The gene calls are TRBV19 and TRBJ2-5; D uncertain. Germline V CDR1 and CDR2: LNHDA, SQIVND (reference sequence). The CDR3 is 14 residues long. The V end was cut by 5 bases, the J end by 1 base, with 11 bases between. In nucleotides, the CDR3 is TGTGCCAGTAGTTCGAACAGAATCCAAGAGACCCAGTACTTC. Amino acid sequence: CASSSNRIQETQYF.

The chain is built from TRBV5-1 and TRBJ1-1, with TRBD1 matching 7 bases. Per germline, CDR1 SGHRS and CDR2 YFSETQ. Trimming at V came to 3 bases and at J to 1 base, leaving 3 bases not matched to a gene. The CDR3 consists of 14 residues. The CDR3 sequence is CASSSGQPNTEAFF. CDR3 coding DNA: TGCGCCAGCAGCTCGGGACAGCCGAACACTGAAGCTTTCTTT.

The V and J genes are TRBV28 and TRBJ2-5; possible D gene TRBD2, 5 bases. Trimming removed 6 bases at V and 4 bases at J, with 27 bases between. Germline V gene data show CDR1 as MDHEN and CDR2 as SYDVKM. This CDR3 region has 18 residues. This CDR3 reads CASRPRLGQLRRGETQYF. The CDR3 DNA reads TGTGCCAGCAGACCGCGGCTTGGGCAGTTGAGACGGGGAGAGACCCAGTACTTC.

The chain recombines TRBV5-1 with TRBJ2-7, with 7 bases identical to TRBD1. The CDR3 sequence is 14 residues long. Germline lookup yields CDR1 SGHRS and CDR2 YFSETQ. V trimming: 6 bases; J trimming: 4 bases; junction bases outside the gene matches: 10. The CDR3 DNA follows: TGCGCCAGCACACGCGACGGACAGGTATACGAGCAGTACTTC. Its translation: CASTRDGQVYEQYF.

The chain has TRBV5-4 and TRBJ2-7; 10 nucleotides align to TRBD1. The J segment lost 6 bases and the V segment lost 3 bases, leaving 12 bases of the junction unmatched. CDR1 and CDR2 from the germline V gene are SGHNT and YYREEE (reference sequence). CDR3 length: 16 amino acids. The CDR3 is CASSWAPGTGAIEQYF. The CDR3 nucleotides read TGTGCCAGCAGCTGGGCCCCCGGGACAGGGGCTATCGAGCAGTACTTC.

The chain links TRBV28 to TRBJ1-1; D gene unclear. V lost 3 bases to trimming and J lost 1 base, with 6 bases between them. The CDR3 covers 13 residues. The germline V gene encodes CDR1 MDHEN and CDR2 SYDVKM. CDR3 protein: CASSFRRNTEAFF. As DNA, the CDR3 is TGTGCCAGCAGTTTTAGGAGGAACACTGAAGCTTTCTTT.

V usage is TRBV7-9 and J usage is TRBJ2-1; 13 bases match TRBD2. This CDR3 spans 16 amino acids. The J segment lost 8 bases and the V segment lost 4 bases, leaving 8 bases of the junction unmatched. Germline V gene data show CDR1 as SEHNR and CDR2 as FQNEAQ (reference sequence). CDR3 loop: CASSSLGLAGVDEQFF. The CDR3 DNA reads TGTGCCAGCAGCTCCCTCGGACTAGCGGGAGTGGATGAGCAGTTCTTC.

The chain recombines TRBV25-1 with TRBJ2-1; D ambiguous. The germline V gene has CDR1 MGHDK and CDR2 SYGVNS. The CDR3 runs to 14 residues. V gave up 2 bases and J gave up 4 bases, with 9 bases separating them. CDR3 loop: CASSEEALYNEQFF. The CDR3 DNA is TGTGCCAGCAGTGAAGAGGCCTTATACAATGAGCAGTTCTTC.

This clone has a single count. This rearrangement joins TRBV6-5 to TRBJ1-1; D uncertain. Germline CDR1 reads MNHEY; CDR2 reads SVGAGI. The CDR3 spans 15 residues. V was clipped by 2 bases and J by 0 bases, with 10 bases between them. CDR3 sequence (DNA): TGTGCCAGCAGTTACCCCGGACGGATGAACACTGAAGCTTTCTTT. Encoded protein: CASSYPGRMNTEAFF.

V gene TRBV2 combines with J gene TRBJ2-3, with 7 bases matching TRBD1. CDR3 length: 12 amino acids. Germline CDR1 SNHLY, CDR2 FYNNEI. With V trimmed by 6 bases and J by 6 bases, 3 bases remained unmatched. CDR3 nucleotides: TGTGCCAGCAGAGAACAGGGGGATACGCAGTATTTT. Its translation is CASREQGDTQYF.

J is TRBJ1-2 and V is TRBV6-5, with D possibly matching TRBD1 (6 bases). This CDR3 is built from 14 residues. With 6 bases removed from V and 7 bases from J, the gap between germline ends came to 18 bases. CDR1 is MNHEY and CDR2 is SVGAGI in the germline V gene. CDR3 sequence: CASSPEQGLRGYTF. DNA for the CDR3: TGTGCCAGCAGCCCCGAACAGGGCTTACGTGGCTACACCTTC.

As concerns this clone: At the DNA level, this CDR3 is encoded by other sequences in the same sample as well. V is TRBV24-1 and J is TRBJ1-4; no firm D call. CDR3 size: 12 residues. The V and J ends lost 10 bases and 4 bases respectively, with 9 bases between them. Per germline, CDR1 KGHDR and CDR2 SFDVKD. CDR3: CATKSSNEKLFF. The CDR3 DNA follows: TGTGCCACTAAATCCAGTAATGAAAAACTGTTTTTT.

The table lists this clone with a count of one. The V call is TRBV27, the J call TRBJ1-4; TRBD1 agrees at 7 bases. V lost 5 bases, J lost 2 bases, and 5 bases stayed unmatched. There are 15 residues in the CDR3. Germline V gene data show CDR1 as MNHEY and CDR2 as SMNVEV (reference sequence). CDR3 DNA: TGTGCCAGCAGTGCCGCAGGGGGTACTAATGAAAAACTGTTTTTT. It codes for CASSAAGGTNEKLFF.

This clone is termed large. The V gene is TRBV7-8, the J gene TRBJ2-3; the D gene is possibly TRBD2 (6 bases). V lost 8 bases and J lost 4, with 13 bases in between. The germline gives CDR1 SGHVS, CDR2 FQNEAQ. The CDR3 contains 13 residues. The DNA for the CDR3 is TGTGCCAGCCTCAGGAGGGGCCCAGATACGCAGTATTTT. This sequence encodes CASLRRGPDTQYF.